This TCR beta chain was identified in a study of STAT3 mutations in large granular lymphocyte leukemia. Here immunoSEQ multiplex PCR was the method, and the copy in TCRdb shows in-frame clones only, minus some. The sample includes roughly 13,000 clones, more than 90% seen only once; the top ten take around 34%. V was cut by 3 bases and J by 0 bases, with 9 bases left in between. This CDR3 spans 15 amino acids. Germline values: CDR1 SNHLY, CDR2 FYNNEI. A single count supports this clone. The antigen is undetermined. Study results and caveats: In T-cell large granular lymphocyte leukemia, about half of patients showed multiple immunodominant subclonotypes. In several patients, dominant TCR clone burden exceeded STAT3 mutant burden. A small but highly pathogenic clone may have been missed.

The sequence derives from a man aged 35-49 years with T-cell large granular lymphocyte leukemia. Some clones in this sample may be carry-over from other donors' samples. The sequenced sample was peripheral blood mononuclear cells. The rearrangement joins TRBV2 to TRBJ1-3, with D unclear. CDR3 nucleotides: TGTGCCAGCAGTGACCCTCGGCGCTCTGGAAACACCATATATTTT. This encodes CASSDPRRSGNTIYF. Filled out from reference TRBV2 and TRBJ1-3, the complete variable domain reads EPEVTQTPSHQVTQMGQEVILRCVPISNHLYFYWYRQILGQKVEFLVSFYNNEISEKSEIFDDQFSVERPDGSNFTLKIRSTKLEDSAMYFCASSDPRRSGNTIYFGEGSWLTVV.